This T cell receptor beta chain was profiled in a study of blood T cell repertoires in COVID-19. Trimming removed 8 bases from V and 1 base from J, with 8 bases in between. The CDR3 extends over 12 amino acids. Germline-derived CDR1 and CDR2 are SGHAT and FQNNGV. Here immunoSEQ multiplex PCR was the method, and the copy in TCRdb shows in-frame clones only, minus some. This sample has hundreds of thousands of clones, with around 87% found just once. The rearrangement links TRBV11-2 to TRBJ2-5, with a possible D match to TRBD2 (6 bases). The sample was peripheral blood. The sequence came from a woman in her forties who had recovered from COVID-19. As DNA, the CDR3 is TGTGCCAGCCGGGACTTCCAAGAGACCCAGTACTTC. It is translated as CASRDFQETQYF.